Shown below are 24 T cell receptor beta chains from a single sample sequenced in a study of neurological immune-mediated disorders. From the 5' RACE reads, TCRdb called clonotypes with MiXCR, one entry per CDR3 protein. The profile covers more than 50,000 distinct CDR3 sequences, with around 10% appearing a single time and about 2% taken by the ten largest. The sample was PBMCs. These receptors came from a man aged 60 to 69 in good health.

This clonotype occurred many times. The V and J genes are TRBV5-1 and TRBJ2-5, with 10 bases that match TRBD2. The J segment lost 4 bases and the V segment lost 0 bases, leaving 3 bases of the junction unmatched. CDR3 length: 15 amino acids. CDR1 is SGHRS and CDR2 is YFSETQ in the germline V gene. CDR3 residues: CASSLDLAGVETQYF. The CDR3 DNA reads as TGCGCCAGCAGCTTGGATCTAGCGGGGGTAGAGACCCAGTACTTC.

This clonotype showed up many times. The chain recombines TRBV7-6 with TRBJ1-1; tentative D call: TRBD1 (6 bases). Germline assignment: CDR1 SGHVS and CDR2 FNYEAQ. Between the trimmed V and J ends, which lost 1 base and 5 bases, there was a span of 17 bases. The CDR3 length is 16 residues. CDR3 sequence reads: CASSLGGGGGWTEAFF. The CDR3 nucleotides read TGTGCCAGCAGCTTAGGAGGGGGGGGCGGCTGGACTGAAGCTTTCTTT.

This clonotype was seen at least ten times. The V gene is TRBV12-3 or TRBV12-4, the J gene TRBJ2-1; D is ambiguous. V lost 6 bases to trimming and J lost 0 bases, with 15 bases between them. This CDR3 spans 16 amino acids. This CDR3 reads CASSRYGRSSYNEQFF. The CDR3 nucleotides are TGTGCCAGCAGCCGTTACGGCCGGAGCTCCTACAATGAGCAGTTCTTC.

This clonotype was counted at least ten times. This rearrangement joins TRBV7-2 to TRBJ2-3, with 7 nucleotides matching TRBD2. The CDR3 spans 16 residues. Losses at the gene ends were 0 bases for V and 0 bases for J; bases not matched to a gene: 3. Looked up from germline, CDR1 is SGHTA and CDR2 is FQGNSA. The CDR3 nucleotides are TGTGCCAGCAGCTTAGCGTGGGGGGGGAGCACAGATACGCAGTATTTT. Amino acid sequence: CASSLAWGGSTDTQYF.

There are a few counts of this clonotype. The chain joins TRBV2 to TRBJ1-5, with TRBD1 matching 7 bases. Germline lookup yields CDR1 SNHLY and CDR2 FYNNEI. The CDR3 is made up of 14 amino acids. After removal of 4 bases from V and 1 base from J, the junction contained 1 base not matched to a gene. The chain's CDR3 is CASSGQGSNQPQHF. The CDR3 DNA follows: TGTGCCAGCAGTGGACAGGGAAGCAATCAGCCCCAGCATTTT.

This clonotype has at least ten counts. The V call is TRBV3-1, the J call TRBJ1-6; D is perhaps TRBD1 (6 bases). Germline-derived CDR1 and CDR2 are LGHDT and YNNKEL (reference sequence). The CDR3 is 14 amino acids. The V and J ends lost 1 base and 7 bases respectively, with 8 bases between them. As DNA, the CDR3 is TGTGCCAGCAGCCAAGCAGGGGACAATTCACCCCTCCACTTT. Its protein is CASSQAGDNSPLHF.

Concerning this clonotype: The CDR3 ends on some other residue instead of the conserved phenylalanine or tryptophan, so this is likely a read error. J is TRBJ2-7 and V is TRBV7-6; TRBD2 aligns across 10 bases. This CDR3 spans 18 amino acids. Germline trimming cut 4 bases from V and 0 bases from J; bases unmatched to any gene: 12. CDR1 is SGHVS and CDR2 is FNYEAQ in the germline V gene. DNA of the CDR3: TGTGCCAGCAGCTCCGGGACTAGCGTGGGGCTCAACTCCTACGAGCAGTACCTT. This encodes CASSSGTSVGLNSYEQYL.

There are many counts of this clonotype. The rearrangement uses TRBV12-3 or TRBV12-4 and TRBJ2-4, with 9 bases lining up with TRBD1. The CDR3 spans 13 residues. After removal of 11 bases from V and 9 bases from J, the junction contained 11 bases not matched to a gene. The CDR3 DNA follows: TGTGCCTCCGACAGGGGGGGAAACGGCATTCAGTACTTC. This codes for CASDRGGNGIQYF.

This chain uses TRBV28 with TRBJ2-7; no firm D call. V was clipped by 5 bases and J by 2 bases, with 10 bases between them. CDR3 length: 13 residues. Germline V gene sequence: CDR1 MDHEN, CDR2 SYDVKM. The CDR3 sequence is CASSAAGPYEQYF. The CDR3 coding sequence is TGTGCCAGCAGTGCAGCAGGTCCCTACGAGCAGTACTTC.

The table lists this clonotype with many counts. The chain's CDR3 is CSGSWDRGETEAFF. CDR3 sequence (DNA): TGCAGCGGAAGCTGGGACAGGGGAGAAACTGAAGCTTTCTTT. The J gene is TRBJ1-1, the V gene TRBV29-1; TRBD1 matches at 10 bases. CDR1 and CDR2 from the germline V gene are SQVTM and ANQGSEA. There are 14 residues in the CDR3. Losses at the gene ends were 7 bases for V and 5 bases for J; bases not matched to a gene: 10.

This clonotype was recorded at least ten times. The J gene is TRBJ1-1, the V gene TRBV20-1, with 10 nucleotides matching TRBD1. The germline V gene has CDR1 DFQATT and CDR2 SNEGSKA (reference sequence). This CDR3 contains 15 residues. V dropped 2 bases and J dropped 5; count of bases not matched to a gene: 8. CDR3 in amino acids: CSARTRDRGLTEAFF. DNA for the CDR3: TGCAGTGCTAGAACCCGGGACAGGGGTTTAACTGAAGCTTTCTTT.

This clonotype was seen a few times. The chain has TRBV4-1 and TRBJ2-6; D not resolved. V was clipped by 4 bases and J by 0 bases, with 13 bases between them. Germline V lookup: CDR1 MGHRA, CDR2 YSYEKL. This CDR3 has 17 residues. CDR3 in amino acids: CASSLPSGNSGANVLTF. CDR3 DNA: TGCGCCAGCAGCCTCCCCAGTGGAAACTCTGGGGCCAACGTCCTGACTTTC.

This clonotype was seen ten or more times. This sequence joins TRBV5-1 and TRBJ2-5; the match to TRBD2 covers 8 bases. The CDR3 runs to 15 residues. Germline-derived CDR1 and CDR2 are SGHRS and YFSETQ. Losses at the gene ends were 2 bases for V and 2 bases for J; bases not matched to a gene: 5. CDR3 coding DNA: TGCGCCAGCAGCTTAACGGGACTAGTTCAAGAGACCCAGTACTTC. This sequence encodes CASSLTGLVQETQYF.

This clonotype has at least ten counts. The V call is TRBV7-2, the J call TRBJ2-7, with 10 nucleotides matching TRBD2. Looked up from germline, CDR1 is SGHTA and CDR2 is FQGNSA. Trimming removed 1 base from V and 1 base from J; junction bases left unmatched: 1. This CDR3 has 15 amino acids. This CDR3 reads CASSLGTSGSYEQYF. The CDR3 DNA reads TGTGCCAGCAGCTTAGGGACTAGCGGATCCTACGAGCAGTACTTC.

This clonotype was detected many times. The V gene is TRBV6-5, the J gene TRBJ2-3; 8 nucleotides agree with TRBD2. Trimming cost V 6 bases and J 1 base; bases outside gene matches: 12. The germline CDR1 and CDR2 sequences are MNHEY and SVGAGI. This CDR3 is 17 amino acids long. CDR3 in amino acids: CASSTRSGGPRTDTQYF. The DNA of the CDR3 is TGTGCCAGCAGCACAAGAAGCGGGGGACCCCGCACAGATACGCAGTATTTT.

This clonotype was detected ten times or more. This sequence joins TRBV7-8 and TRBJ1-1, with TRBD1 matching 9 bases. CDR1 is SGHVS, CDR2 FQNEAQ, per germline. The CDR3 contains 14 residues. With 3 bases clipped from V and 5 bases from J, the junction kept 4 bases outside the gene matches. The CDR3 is CASSFGQGSTEAFF. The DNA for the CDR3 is TGTGCCAGCAGCTTCGGACAGGGGAGTACTGAAGCTTTCTTT.

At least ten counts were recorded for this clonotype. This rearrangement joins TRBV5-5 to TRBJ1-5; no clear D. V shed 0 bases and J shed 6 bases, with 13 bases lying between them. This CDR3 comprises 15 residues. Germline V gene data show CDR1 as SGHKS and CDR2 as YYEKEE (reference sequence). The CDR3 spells CASSLGVLGSQPQHF. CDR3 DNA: TGTGCCAGCAGCTTGGGGGTGTTGGGCTCTCAGCCCCAGCATTTT.

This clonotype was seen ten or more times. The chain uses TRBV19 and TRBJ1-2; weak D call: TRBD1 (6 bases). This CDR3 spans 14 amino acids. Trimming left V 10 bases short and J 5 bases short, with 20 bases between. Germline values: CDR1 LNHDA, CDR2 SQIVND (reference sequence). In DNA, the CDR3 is TGTGCCACCCTACCAGCAGGGGAAAAGTATGGCTACACCTTC. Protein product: CATLPAGEKYGYTF.

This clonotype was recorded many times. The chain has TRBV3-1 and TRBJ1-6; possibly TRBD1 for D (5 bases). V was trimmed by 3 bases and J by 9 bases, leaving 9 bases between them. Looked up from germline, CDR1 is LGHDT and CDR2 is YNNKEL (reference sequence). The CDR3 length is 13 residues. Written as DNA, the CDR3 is TGTGCCAGCAGCCAGGGGACGGCTTCACCCCTCCACTTT. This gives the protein CASSQGTASPLHF.

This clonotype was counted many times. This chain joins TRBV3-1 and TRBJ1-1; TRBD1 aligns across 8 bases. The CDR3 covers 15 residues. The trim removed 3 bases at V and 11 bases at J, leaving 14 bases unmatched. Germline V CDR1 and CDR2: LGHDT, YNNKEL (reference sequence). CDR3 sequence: CASSHDDRGLGRAFF. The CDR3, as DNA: TGTGCCAGCAGCCACGACGACAGGGGACTCGGCCGGGCTTTCTTT.

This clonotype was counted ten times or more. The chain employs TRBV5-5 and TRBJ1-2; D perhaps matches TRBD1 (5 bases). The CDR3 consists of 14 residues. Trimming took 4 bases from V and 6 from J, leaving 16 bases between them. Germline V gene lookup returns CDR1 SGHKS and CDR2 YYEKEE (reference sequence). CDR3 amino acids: CASSPAGGLDGYTF. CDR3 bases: TGTGCCAGCAGCCCGGCTGGGGGGTTGGATGGCTACACCTTC.

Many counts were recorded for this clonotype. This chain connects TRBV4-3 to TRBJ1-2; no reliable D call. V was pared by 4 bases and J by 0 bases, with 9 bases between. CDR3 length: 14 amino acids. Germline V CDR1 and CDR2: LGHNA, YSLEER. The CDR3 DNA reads TGCGCCAGCAGCCGAACAGAAACTAACTATGGCTACACCTTC. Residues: CASSRTETNYGYTF.

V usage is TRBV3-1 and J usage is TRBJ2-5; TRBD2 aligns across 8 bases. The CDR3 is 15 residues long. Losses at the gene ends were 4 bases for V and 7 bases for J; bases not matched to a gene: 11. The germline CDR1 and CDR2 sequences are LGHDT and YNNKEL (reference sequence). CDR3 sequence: CASSLLSGGPGTQYF. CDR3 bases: TGTGCCAGCAGCCTTCTCAGCGGGGGACCAGGGACCCAGTACTTC.

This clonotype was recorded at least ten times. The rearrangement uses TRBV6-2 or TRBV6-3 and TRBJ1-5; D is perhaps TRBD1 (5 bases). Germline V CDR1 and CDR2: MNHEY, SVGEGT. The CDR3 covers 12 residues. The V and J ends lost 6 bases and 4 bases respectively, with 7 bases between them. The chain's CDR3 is CASRQGNQPQHF. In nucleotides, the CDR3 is TGTGCCAGCAGGCAGGGAAATCAGCCCCAGCATTTT.